The 26 T cell receptor beta chains below come from one sample, sequenced in a study of CD8+ T cells in alopecia areata. Reverse transcribed after extraction, RNA yielded cDNA as the sequencing template. Profiling relied on immunoSEQ multiplex PCR, and the TCRdb table lists in-frame clones only, not all of them. Captured here are roughly 110,000 clones, none seen once; the top ten comprise about 20%. The specimen sequenced was lesional skin. The receptors derive from a C3H/HeJ mouse with alopecia areata. MHC haplotype of the strain: H2-k.

Regarding this clone: Gene and germline names: mouse. Read data end 4 residues before the CDR3 end; the end is taken from the germline J gene. The V call is TRBV19, the J call TRBJ2-5, with TRBD2 matching over 9 bases. The V gene's germline CDR1 is FNHDT and CDR2 SITEND (reference sequence). The CDR3 extends over 16 amino acids. The V segment lost 2 bases and the J segment 1 base; nucleotides outside the gene matches: 5. The sequenced CDR3 bases are TGTGCCAGCAGTATGTCTGGGGGGGTCCACCAAGAC. Translation gives CASSMSGGVHQD. The entire CDR3 reads CASSMSGGVHQDTQYF.

This clone occurred a few times. Genes and germline are mouse. The read ends 4 residues shy of where the CDR3 ends; the end is completed using the germline J gene. This chain uses TRBV1 with TRBJ2-4; D perhaps matches TRBD2 (5 bases). V lost 0 bases and J lost 0, with 10 bases in between. This CDR3 region has 16 residues. Germline V gene lookup returns CDR1 NSQYPW and CDR2 LRSPGD (reference sequence). The sequenced CDR3 bases are TGCACCTGCAGTGCAGATGAATGGGGTAGTCAAAAC. Translated, it gives CTCSADEWGSQN. The CDR3 reads in full as CTCSADEWGSQNTLYF.

Only a few counts were recorded for this clone. These gene names are mouse names. The read gets to within 4 residues of the CDR3 end, and the germline J gene fills in the rest. The chain carries TRBV13-3 and TRBJ2-2, with 8 bases matching TRBD1. Trimming took 4 bases from V and 4 from J; bases not matched to a gene: 6. The CDR3 length is 15 residues. Germline V gene lookup returns CDR1 NNHDY and CDR2 SYVADS. CDR3 DNA, as far as it was read: TGTGCCAGCAGTCAGGGGGCTGATGGCACCGGG. This translates into CASSQGADGTG. The complete CDR3 sequence is CASSQGADGTGQLYF.

This clone was picked up a small number of times. Gene names are the mouse ones. The observed sequence ends 4 residues before the CDR3 terminus, with the missing tail filled in from the germline J gene. V is TRBV14 and J is TRBJ2-3; 9 bases line up with TRBD2. Germline assignment: CDR1 SGHDT and CDR2 FRDEAV. V shed 0 bases and J 2 bases; nucleotides not matched to a gene: 7. There are 17 residues in the CDR3. CDR3: CASSFSLGGRAAETLYF. The part of the CDR3 DNA that was read is TGTGCCAGCAGTTTCTCCCTGGGGGGGAGAGCTGCAGAA.

This clone occurred a few times. Gene names follow the mouse nomenclature. Read sequence stops 4 residues before the CDR3 end, and the germline J gene provides the missing end. The chain uses TRBV13-3 and TRBJ2-1, with D possibly TRBD1 on 6 matching bases. This CDR3 comprises 11 residues. Germline V CDR1 and CDR2: NNHDY, SYVADS. V was cut by 10 bases and J by 3 bases, with 8 bases left in between. The chain's CDR3 is CAVQGYAEQFF. The DNA read from the CDR3 is TGTGCCGTACAGGGCTATGCT.

This clone came up a few times. All gene names here are mouse names. The read is 4 residues too short to cover the CDR3 end, so that end is filled in from the germline J gene. V usage is TRBV13-3 and J usage is TRBJ2-7; no definite D call. Trimming took 3 bases from V and 3 from J, leaving 10 bases between them. The germline gives CDR1 NNHDY, CDR2 SYVADS. The CDR3 has 13 amino acids. The chain's CDR3 is CASSVTDNYEQYF. The sequenced part of the CDR3 DNA is TGTGCCAGCAGTGTTACAGACAACTAT.

This clone was counted a few times. The protein here is the DNA translation, as the TCRdb protein differs from it at residue 11. Gene names are the mouse ones. The CDR3 goes on 3 residues after the read ends, and that part is filled in from the germline J gene. The chain joins TRBV29 to TRBJ1-6; weak D call: TRBD1 (6 bases). TRBJ1-6 counts as an open reading frame of uncertain function. The CDR3 is 14 residues long. Trimming took off 5 bases at V and 5 bases at J, with 10 bases between the two ends. Per the germline V gene, CDR1 is MSHET and CDR2 is SYDVDS. The covered CDR3 bases are TGTGCTAGCAGTCCACGGACAGATAATTCGCCC. It encodes CASSPRTDNSP. The CDR3 as a whole reads CASSPRTDNSPLYF.

This clone was seen more than once but under ten times. Genes and germline come from the mouse. The read halts 4 residues ahead of the CDR3 end, with the missing end drawn from the germline J gene. This chain links TRBV1 with TRBJ2-1; 9 nucleotides line up with TRBD1. J gave up 3 bases and V 3 bases, and 9 bases lay outside the gene matches. Germline CDR1 reads NSQYPW; CDR2 reads LRSPGD (reference sequence). The CDR3 totals 17 residues. The CDR3 DNA, read in part, is TGCACCTGCAGTGCCTCACAGGGGGCCCCTCTCTATGCT. This gives the protein CTCSASQGAPLYA. The whole CDR3 reads CTCSASQGAPLYAEQFF.

This clone was recorded a few times. The gene symbols are mouse symbols. The read comes to an end 4 residues before the CDR3 does, leaving the germline J gene to fill in the end. The chain is built from TRBV19 and TRBJ2-7, with D maybe TRBD2 (5 bases). Germline V CDR1 and CDR2: FNHDT, SITEND (reference sequence). The CDR3 consists of 14 residues. Trimming removed 5 bases at V and 2 bases at J, with 14 bases between. The DNA read from the CDR3 is TGTGCCAGCAGACCCCTGGGAGTCACCTAT. It specifies CASRPLGVTY. The whole CDR3 protein reads CASRPLGVTYEQYF.

On this clone: Mouse germline and gene names are used. From the germline J gene comes the end of the CDR3, since the read stops 4 residues before it. The chain uses TRBV17 and TRBJ2-5; 7 bases map to TRBD1. Per the germline V gene, CDR1 is MNHDT and CDR2 is YYDKIL. This CDR3 contains 13 residues. The sequenced CDR3 bases are TGTGCTAGCTCCGGGACAGAAAAAGAC. Amino acid sequence: CASSGTEKD. The full CDR3 is CASSGTEKDTQYF.

Notes on this clone: At residue 12, the DNA translation does not agree with TCRdb's protein; the protein displayed here is the one encoded by the DNA. Germline and genes here are mouse. The read finishes 3 residues shy of the CDR3 end, and the germline J gene is used to complete it. V usage is TRBV5 and J usage is TRBJ1-3; D unclear. V was cut by 0 bases and J by 0 bases, with 6 bases left in between. The germline V gene encodes CDR1 LGHNA and CDR2 YNLKQL (reference sequence). This CDR3 spans 15 amino acids. CDR3 amino acids: CASSQEAHSGNTLYF. CDR3 bases read: TGTGCCAGCAGCCAAGAAGCACATTCTGGAAATACG.

This clone was observed many times. The genes are named according to mouse. The read halts 4 residues ahead of the CDR3 end, with the missing end drawn from the germline J gene. The chain combines TRBV13-3 with TRBJ2-7; D might be TRBD1 (9 bases). There are 15 residues in the CDR3. Trimming shortened V by 5 bases and J by 0 bases, and 15 bases separated the two germline ends. Germline V gene data show CDR1 as NNHDY and CDR2 as SYVADS. The DNA read from the CDR3 is TGTGCCAGCAGGACAGGGGGGGCCAGCTCCTAT. It codes for CASRTGGASSY. The entire CDR3 protein is CASRTGGASSYEQYF.

This clone was recorded a few times. Gene names are mouse gene names. The CDR3 end is not reached by the read, which stops 4 residues before it; the germline J gene fills it in. The chain combines TRBV31 with TRBJ2-1; 8 positions agree with TRBD2. The V and J ends lost 2 bases and 3 bases, in that order; junction bases with no gene match: 6. This CDR3 comprises 15 residues. The germline V gene has CDR1 GKSSPN and CDR2 SITVG. The CDR3 protein is CAWSTRDWTYAEQFF. The covered CDR3 bases are TGTGCCTGGAGTACCCGGGACTGGACCTATGCT.

This clone showed up just a few times. Gene names and germline refer to mouse. With the read ending 4 residues before the CDR3 end, the germline J gene is used to fill in that end. The V gene is TRBV16, the J gene TRBJ2-5; TRBD2 matches at 12 bases. This CDR3 region has 16 residues. J gave up 1 base and V 4 bases, and 3 bases lay outside the gene matches. The V gene's germline CDR1 is SGHSA and CDR2 FRNQAP. The sequenced part of the CDR3 DNA is TGTGCAAGCAGCTCCGACTGGGGGGGCGACCAAGAC. Protein product: CASSSDWGGDQD. The entire CDR3 sequence reads CASSSDWGGDQDTQYF. Full variable domain (rest looked up from reference TRBV16 and TRBJ2-5): NAGVIQTPRHKVTGKGQEATLWCEPISGHSAVFWYRQTIVQGLEFLTYFRNQAPIDDSGMPKERFSAQMPNQSHSTLKIQSTQPQDSAVYLCASSSDWGGDQDTQYFGPGTRLLVL.

This clone turned up a few times. Gene names and germline match the mouse. The DNA ends 4 residues before the CDR3 does, and the rest of the CDR3 is filled in from the germline J gene. V is TRBV1 and J is TRBJ1-1, with 9 bases fitting TRBD1. This CDR3 is 15 amino acids long. Germline trimming cut 4 bases from V and 3 bases from J; bases unmatched to any gene: 6. Germline assignment: CDR1 NSQYPW and CDR2 LRSPGD (reference sequence). Incomplete CDR3 DNA: TGCACCTGCAGTGTCGGGACAGGGAGGGACACA. Translation: CTCSVGTGRDT. The entire CDR3 reads CTCSVGTGRDTEVFF.

Notes on this clone: Here the gene names and germline are mouse. The read comes to an end 4 residues before the CDR3 does, leaving the germline J gene to fill in the end. The chain links TRBV13-1 to TRBJ2-5, with 10 bases matching TRBD2. The germline gives CDR1 NSHNY, CDR2 SYGAGN. Trimming cost V 4 bases and J 0 bases; bases outside gene matches: 5. The CDR3 consists of 16 residues. The CDR3 reads CASSPGLGVNQDTQYF. The sequenced part of the CDR3 DNA is TGTGCCAGCAGTCCCGGACTGGGGGTTAACCAAGAC.

This clone appeared many times. Genes and germline come from the mouse. The read terminates 4 residues before the CDR3 end, so the remaining end is supplied by the germline J gene. The chain uses TRBV19 and TRBJ2-2, with 10 bases lining up with TRBD2. With 4 bases clipped from V and 2 bases from J, the junction kept 2 bases outside the gene matches. This CDR3 comprises 15 residues. Germline CDR1 and CDR2: FNHDT and SITEND (reference sequence). CDR3 protein: CASSPGLGNTGQLYF. The CDR3 bases that were read are TGTGCCAGCAGTCCGGGACTGGGGAACACCGGG.

This clone has ten or more counts. These gene names are mouse names. The read halts 4 residues ahead of the CDR3 end, with the missing end drawn from the germline J gene. The chain uses TRBV13-3 and TRBJ2-7, with D possibly being TRBD1 (6 bases). The length of the CDR3 is 13 residues. V was trimmed by 3 bases and J by 2 bases, leaving 9 bases between them. The V gene's germline CDR1 is NNHDY and CDR2 SYVADS. Partial CDR3 DNA: TGTGCCAGCAGTGGGGGACAAACCTAT. This translates into CASSGGQTY. The full CDR3 is CASSGGQTYEQYF.

As regards this clone: Genes and germline are mouse. The read stops 4 residues short of the end of the CDR3; the missing end is completed from the germline J gene. This chain links TRBV13-3 with TRBJ1-4, with 10 bases that match TRBD1. Germline V gives CDR1 NNHDY, CDR2 SYVADS. With 3 bases clipped from V and 5 bases from J, the junction kept 10 bases outside the gene matches. This CDR3 region has 17 residues. The sequenced part of the CDR3 DNA is TGTGCCAGCAGTGGGGCAGGGACAGGGGTCCTAAACGAA. Protein sequence: CASSGAGTGVLNE. The CDR3 reads in full as CASSGAGTGVLNERLFF.

This clone showed up many times. Gene labels here are mouse ones. The read terminates 4 residues before the CDR3 end, so the remaining end is supplied by the germline J gene. This same CDR3 is encoded by further DNA sequences in the sample. V and J are TRBV13-1 and TRBJ2-7; 7 nucleotides match TRBD1. Germline lookup yields CDR1 NSHNY and CDR2 SYGAGN. After removal of 3 bases from V and 3 bases from J, the junction contained 3 bases not matched to a gene. CDR3 length: 13 amino acids. CDR3 region: CASSGRDSYEQYF. Incomplete CDR3 DNA: TGTGCCAGCAGTGGCCGGGACAGCTAT.

This clone has more than one count but fewer than ten. The listed genes are named as in mouse. Coverage ceases 4 residues before the CDR3 finishes, and the germline J gene fills in the end. The chain joins TRBV1 to TRBJ1-1, with TRBD1 matching over 10 bases. CDR1 is NSQYPW, CDR2 LRSPGD, per germline (reference sequence). The CDR3 has 14 residues. This CDR3 is CTCSARQGAREVFF. Incomplete CDR3 DNA: TGCACCTGCAGTGCAAGACAGGGGGCGCGA.

This clone was seen many times. Gene names refer to mouse genes. The read ends 4 residues early relative to the CDR3; the germline J gene fills the gap. This chain connects TRBV13-3 to TRBJ1-1, with D tentatively TRBD1 (5 bases). V shed 1 base and J shed 4 bases, with 11 bases lying between them. The CDR3 spans 14 residues. Germline assignment: CDR1 NNHDY and CDR2 SYVADS. The part of the CDR3 DNA that was read is TGTGCCAGCAGTGATCGCAGGGCCGGCACA. Translating gives CASSDRRAGT. The whole CDR3 sequence reads CASSDRRAGTEVFF.

Turning to this clone: Any gene name here is a mouse gene name. The read ends 4 residues early relative to the CDR3; the germline J gene fills the gap. The rearrangement joins TRBV13-3 to TRBJ2-7; D call uncertain. The germline V and J ends were trimmed by 0 bases and 0 bases, with 10 bases remaining between them. The CDR3 runs to 15 residues. Germline CDR1 is NNHDY and CDR2 is SYVADS. The CDR3 sequence is CASSDAAESSYEQYF. The CDR3 DNA, read in part, is TGTGCCAGCAGTGATGCTGCTGAATCCTCCTAT.

This clone has just a few counts. Mouse gene names and germline throughout. The CDR3 end falls 4 residues outside the read, so it is completed with the germline J gene. The J gene is TRBJ2-1, the V gene TRBV1; a weak D match, TRBD1 (6 bases). The CDR3 loop spans 16 amino acids. With 1 base removed from V and 2 bases from J, the gap between germline ends came to 12 bases. Germline V lookup: CDR1 NSQYPW, CDR2 LRSPGD (reference sequence). The part of the CDR3 DNA that was read is TGCACCTGCAGTGCAGTTGGCGGGACACACTATGCT. Protein: CTCSAVGGTHYA. The full CDR3 protein reads CTCSAVGGTHYAEQFF.

Comment on this clone: Genes and germline are mouse. The read comes to an end 4 residues before the CDR3 does, leaving the germline J gene to fill in the end. This sequence joins TRBV1 and TRBJ2-2, with D perhaps matching TRBD1 (5 bases). Germline V gives CDR1 NSQYPW, CDR2 LRSPGD (reference sequence). The CDR3 is 15 amino acids. V dropped 0 bases and J dropped 4 bases, with 9 bases sitting between them. The sequenced CDR3 bases are TGCACCTGCAGTGCAGACCAGGGAGGCACCGGG. Translation: CTCSADQGGTG. The full CDR3 protein is CTCSADQGGTGQLYF.

For this clone: It is unclear where the CDR3 begins or ends on the DNA, so no DNA is shown, and the CDR3 is as TCRdb lists it. Gene names and germline match the mouse. This sequence joins TRBV19 and TRBJ1-3; TRBD1 is taken as the D call from the table, unchecked against the DNA. The CDR3 comprises 13 residues, both ends counted. Germline loops: CDR1 FNHDT, CDR2 SITEND (reference sequence). This CDR3 is CASTSGTGGFLYF.